The 13 T cell receptor beta chains presented below share a single source sample, sequenced in a study of cytomegalovirus exposure and HLA in healthy donors. The primer mix had 60 Vbeta and 13 Jbeta primers. TCRdb keeps only in-frame clones here, not all; method: immunoSEQ multiplex PCR. Of some 130,000 clones listed, 80% are singletons. Material: PBMCs. The receptor source for this set is a man aged 30-40 years in good health and CMV-seronegative.

This chain links TRBV19 with TRBJ2-1, with 9 bases aligning to TRBD2. The germline V gene has CDR1 LNHDA and CDR2 SQIVND (reference sequence). The CDR3 spans 17 residues. The trim removed 3 bases at V and 5 bases at J, leaving 11 bases unmatched. CDR3 residues: CASSIFLAGNTHNEQFF. In DNA form, the CDR3 reads TGTGCCAGTAGTATTTTCCTAGCGGGAAACACCCACAATGAGCAGTTCTTC.

The V call is TRBV28, the J call TRBJ2-1; a weak D match, TRBD2 (6 bases). The germline V gene encodes CDR1 MDHEN and CDR2 SYDVKM. This CDR3 has 15 residues. V was clipped by 6 bases and J by 0 bases, with 12 bases between them. CDR3 in DNA: TGTGCCAGCAGGAAGCGGGTGAGCTCCTACAATGAGCAGTTCTTC. Translated: CASRKRVSSYNEQFF.

Written as DNA, the CDR3 is TGCAGCGTGTCGTCGGACAGGGGGCTTTTCTATGGCTACACCTTC. Residues: CSVSSDRGLFYGYTF. The chain carries TRBV29-1 and TRBJ1-2; 11 bases line up with TRBD1. Trimming cost V 6 bases and J 4 bases; bases outside gene matches: 10. This CDR3 comprises 15 residues. The V gene's germline CDR1 is SQVTM and CDR2 ANQGSEA. The entire variable domain, with the rest obtained from reference TRBV29-1 and TRBJ1-2, is as follows: SAVISQKPSRDICQRGTSLTIQCQVDSQVTMMFWYRQQPGQSLTLIATANQGSEATYESGFVIDKFPISRPNLTFSTLTVSNMSPEDSSIYLCSVSSDRGLFYGYTFGSGTRLTVV.

V and J are TRBV23-1 and TRBJ1-3, with no clear D. TRBV23-1 is an ORF, and what it does is uncertain. Trimming shortened V by 2 bases and J by 4 bases, and 12 bases separated the two germline ends. There are 15 residues in the CDR3. The CDR3 reads CASSQNLTGGNTIYF. DNA for the CDR3: TGCGCCAGCAGTCAAAACCTCACGGGGGGAAACACCATATATTTT.

J is TRBJ2-1 and V is TRBV7-2; the match to TRBD2 covers 7 bases. The length of the CDR3 is 12 residues. V trimming: 4 bases; J trimming: 7 bases; junction bases outside the gene matches: 1. CDR1 SGHTA and CDR2 FQGNSA come from the germline V gene. The CDR3 DNA sequence: TGTGCCAGCAGCTCTAGCGGTAATGAGCAGTTCTTC. It specifies CASSSSGNEQFF.

A few counts support this clone. The genes are TRBV6-6 and TRBJ2-7, with TRBD2 identical over 12 bases. V dropped 5 bases and J dropped 9; count of bases not matched to a gene: 8. Germline V gives CDR1 MNHNY, CDR2 SVGAGI (reference sequence). The CDR3 covers 14 residues. The CDR3 DNA reads as TGTGCCAGCAGTGCCGGGACTAGCGGGCCAGGGCAGTACTTC. Amino acid sequence: CASSAGTSGPGQYF.

This clone was picked up a small number of times. The chain has TRBV13 and TRBJ1-1; perhaps TRBD1 as D (5 bases). Trimming took off 6 bases at V and 7 bases at J, with 15 bases between the two ends. Germline values: CDR1 PRHDT, CDR2 FYEKMQ (reference sequence). This CDR3 comprises 13 residues. The DNA of the CDR3 is TGTGCCAGCAGTTGGCAGGGAATCGGTGAAGCTTTCTTT. It translates to CASSWQGIGEAFF.

CDR3 in amino acids: CASGGTGVNTEAFF. CDR3 nucleotides: TGTGCCAGCGGGGGGACAGGTGTGAACACTGAAGCTTTCTTT. The chain employs TRBV2 and TRBJ1-1; the match to TRBD1 covers 8 bases. Trimming took 8 bases from V and 0 from J; bases not matched to a gene: 5. The CDR3 covers 14 residues. Germline assignment: CDR1 SNHLY and CDR2 FYNNEI. The full variable domain, with the rest looked up from reference TRBV2 and TRBJ1-1, is EPEVTQTPSHQVTQMGQEVILRCVPISNHLYFYWYRQILGQKVEFLVSFYNNEISEKSEIFDDQFSVERPDGSNFTLKIRSTKLEDSAMYFCASGGTGVNTEAFFGQGTRLTVV.

The chain has TRBV5-1 and TRBJ2-7; 11 bases fit TRBD2. Per the germline V gene, CDR1 is SGHRS and CDR2 is YFSETQ. This CDR3 comprises 15 residues. Trimming took 0 bases from V and 5 from J; bases not matched to a gene: 4. In nucleotides, the CDR3 is TGCGCCAGCAGCTTGGGACTAGCGGGATCCCACGAGCAGTACTTC. It translates to CASSLGLAGSHEQYF. Full variable domain (remainder filled in from reference TRBV5-1 and TRBJ2-7): KAGVTQTPRYLIKTRGQQVTLSCSPISGHRSVSWYQQTPGQGLQFLFEYFSETQRNKGNFPGRFSGRQFSNSRSEMNVSTLELGDSALYLCASSLGLAGSHEQYFGPGTRLTVT.

V is TRBV27 and J is TRBJ2-7, with a possible D match to TRBD1 (6 bases). Per the germline V gene, CDR1 is MNHEY and CDR2 is SMNVEV (reference sequence). The V end lost 1 base, the J end lost 3 bases, and 13 bases lay between the germline ends. The CDR3 sequence is 15 residues long. The CDR3 loop reads CASSLLGGIVYEQYF. In nucleotides, the CDR3 is TGTGCCAGCAGTTTATTAGGGGGAATAGTCTACGAGCAGTACTTC.

The chain joins TRBV10-3 to TRBJ2-1, with D perhaps TRBD1 (5 bases). V lost 4 bases to trimming and J lost 9 bases, with 13 bases between them. The CDR3 extends over 13 amino acids. CDR1 ENHRY and CDR2 SYGVKD come from the germline V gene. DNA for the CDR3: TGTGCCATCAGTGGGACATCAAGGGGTGAGCAGTTCTTC. Protein sequence: CAISGTSRGEQFF.

The V and J genes are TRBV30 and TRBJ2-7; 12 bases match TRBD2. The germline CDR1 and CDR2 sequences are GTSNPN and SVGIG (reference sequence). The CDR3 loop spans 15 amino acids. The V gene end was trimmed by 0 bases and the J gene end by 4 bases; junction bases not matched to a gene: 4. This CDR3 is CAWSVGGLAGYEQYF. As DNA, the CDR3 is TGTGCCTGGAGTGTAGGGGGACTAGCGGGTTACGAGCAGTACTTC.

J is TRBJ2-1 and V is TRBV27; D is ambiguous. The germline V gene encodes CDR1 MNHEY and CDR2 SMNVEV (reference sequence). The CDR3 totals 12 residues. Deletions cut 6 bases from V and 6 bases from J, with 9 bases between. The CDR3 reads CASSSFSNEQFF. DNA for the CDR3: TGTGCCAGCAGCTCCTTTTCCAATGAGCAGTTCTTC.